The rows below give T cell receptor beta chains drawn from one sample of a study of blood T cell repertoires in COVID-19. Sequencing was performed with immunoSEQ multiplex PCR; in TCRdb, only in-frame clones are kept and a portion is missing. Of roughly 260,000 clones in the sample, roughly 85% were seen once. The sequenced sample was PBMCs or T cells enriched from blood (not recorded which). These receptors were taken from a woman between 45 and 65 years old who had recovered from COVID-19. CDR3s include the opening cysteine and the closing phenylalanine or tryptophan. The D gene is left open where the match is weak. For some rows the clone size is stated as once, few or many, or as a class when expanded; others skip it.

V gene	D gene	J gene	clone size	CDR3 protein	CDR3 DNA
TRBV4-1	-	TRBJ2-1	-	CASSQDKLKQFF	TGCGCCAGCAGCCAAGACAAGCTAAAGCAGTTCTTC
TRBV28	-	TRBJ1-5	-	CASSEGGPVNQPQHF	TGTGCCAGCAGCGAGGGGGGGCCGGTGAATCAGCCCCAGCATTTT
TRBV7-9	-	TRBJ2-3	few	CASSLGTESTDTQYF	TGTGCCAGCAGCTTAGGTACAGAAAGCACAGATACGCAGTATTTT
TRBV28	TRBD1	TRBJ1-3	-	CASSAGTGRGNTIYF	TGTGCCAGCAGTGCCGGGACAGGGAGAGGAAACACCATATATTTT
TRBV5-1	-	TRBJ2-5	-	CASSLSATAEETQYF	TGCGCCAGCAGCTTGTCGGCTACAGCCGAAGAGACCCAGTACTTC
TRBV3-1/TRBV3-2	TRBD1	TRBJ1-4	once	CASSHRDRGGIEKLFF	TGTGCCAGCAGCCATAGGGACAGGGGTGGCATTGAAAAACTGTTTTTT
TRBV28	-	TRBJ1-1	-	CASSGGFTEAFF	TGTGCCAGCTCTGGGGGGTTCACTGAAGCTTTCTTT
TRBV12-3/TRBV12-4	TRBD2	TRBJ2-1	-	CASSLSGNNEQFF	TGTGCCAGCAGCCTTAGCGGGAATAATGAGCAGTTCTTC
TRBV5-6	-	TRBJ1-1	-	CASSLGQFEAFF	TGTGCCAGCAGCTTGGGACAGTTTGAAGCTTTCTTT
TRBV6-5	-	TRBJ2-7	-	CASSYRPGGREQYF	TGTGCCAGCAGTTACAGACCAGGGGGGCGCGAGCAGTACTTC
TRBV2	-	TRBJ1-1	-	CASRRTEAFF	TGTGCCAGCCGGAGGACTGAAGCTTTCTTT
TRBV27	-	TRBJ1-1	-	CASTEAGATEAFF	TGTGCCAGCACGGAGGCAGGGGCCACTGAAGCTTTCTTT